This T cell receptor beta chain was identified during a study of blood T cell repertoires in COVID-19. Germline V gives CDR1 KGHDR, CDR2 SFDVKD. This CDR3 is built from 14 residues. TCRdb keeps only in-frame clones here, not all; method: immunoSEQ multiplex PCR. The sample has about 100,000 clones, 92% seen once. A remark on this clone: A junction end diverges from the germline sequence, so it may reflect a read error.

The gene calls are TRBV24-1 and TRBJ2-5; 7 bases are shared with TRBD2. The TCR originated in a man between 70 and 80 years old with acute or convalescent COVID-19. Sequencing used peripheral blood. CDR3 region: CATSDWGGRETQYF. The CDR3 DNA is TGTGCAACCAGTGATTGGGGGGGGAGGGAGACCCAGTACTTC.